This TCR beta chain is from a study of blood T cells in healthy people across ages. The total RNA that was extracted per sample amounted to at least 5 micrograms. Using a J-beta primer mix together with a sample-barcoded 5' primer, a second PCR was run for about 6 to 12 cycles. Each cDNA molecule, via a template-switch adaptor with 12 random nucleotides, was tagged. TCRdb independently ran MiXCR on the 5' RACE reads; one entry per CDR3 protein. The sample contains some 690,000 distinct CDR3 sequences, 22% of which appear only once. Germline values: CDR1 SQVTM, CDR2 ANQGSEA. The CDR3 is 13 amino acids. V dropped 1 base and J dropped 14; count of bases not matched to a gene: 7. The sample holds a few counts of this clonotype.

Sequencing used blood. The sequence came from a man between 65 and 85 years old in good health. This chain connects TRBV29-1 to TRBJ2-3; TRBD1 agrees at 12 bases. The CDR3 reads CSVEGGRGQGAYF. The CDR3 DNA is TGCAGCGTTGAAGGGGGTAGGGGACAGGGGGCGTATTTT.